Listed below are T cell receptor beta chains from one sample, sequenced in a study of T cell responses to AZD1222 COVID-19 vaccine. Libraries were prepared by immunoSEQ multiplex PCR; TCRdb keeps only in-frame clonotypes and omits some of them. Here the sample spans about 140,000 clones, roughly 92% being singletons. The sample here was peripheral blood, taken 28 days after the second AZD1222 dose. Every receptor here comes from an adult who received the AZD1222 COVID-19 vaccine. Both conserved end residues are part of each CDR3. D genes are given only for firm matches. Not every row has a clone size; where given, it reads once, few, many or a size class.

-	TRBJ2-2	TRBD2	TRBV9	CASSVVSTSGGAGELFF	TGTGCCAGCAGCGTAGTCTCTACCTCGGGAGGCGCCGGGGAGCTGTTTTTT
-	TRBJ1-1	-	TRBV6-5	CASRVLMNTEAFF	TGTGCCAGCAGGGTCCTGATGAACACTGAAGCTTTCTTT
-	TRBJ1-2	-	TRBV7-9	CASSLAGPTDGYTF	TGTGCCAGCAGCTTAGCAGGGCCAACGGATGGCTACACCTTC
-	TRBJ1-5	TRBD1	TRBV5-1	CASSWDSPANQPQHF	TGCGCCAGCAGCTGGGACAGTCCCGCCAATCAGCCCCAGCATTTT
-	TRBJ1-5	-	TRBV12-3/TRBV12-4	CASSSPRQPQHF	TGTGCCAGCAGTTCCCCCAGGCAGCCCCAGCATTTT
-	TRBJ1-5	-	TRBV6-1	CASSDARGGVYSNQPQHF	TGTGCCAGCAGTGATGCCAGGGGCGGGGTATATAGCAATCAGCCCCAGCATTTT
once	TRBJ2-7	TRBD2	TRBV27	CASSITGTSGFYEQYF	TGTGCCAGCAGTATAACCGGGACTAGCGGGTTTTACGAGCAGTACTTC
-	TRBJ1-5	-	TRBV10-3	CAPHRSTDGNQPQHF	TGTGCCCCCCACAGGTCTACAGACGGCAATCAGCCCCAGCATTTT
-	TRBJ2-3	-	TRBV5-1	CASRRAGPRADTQYF	TGCGCCAGCCGGAGGGCCGGACCTAGGGCAGATACGCAGTATTTT
-	TRBJ2-7	TRBD2	TRBV27	CASSSGGNTYEQYF	TGTGCCAGCAGTTCCGGGGGGAACACCTACGAGCAGTACTTC
-	TRBJ1-5	-	TRBV6-5	CASRGLGVSNQPQHF	TGTGCCAGCAGGGGGTTGGGGGTTAGCAATCAGCCCCAGCATTTT
-	TRBJ1-1	-	TRBV10-1	CASSEIRGRDTEAFF	TGCGCCAGCAGTGAAATCCGGGGGCGCGACACTGAAGCTTTCTTT
-	TRBJ1-1	-	TRBV7-9	CASSPRVSTEAFF	TGTGCCAGCAGCCCCAGGGTTAGCACTGAAGCTTTCTTT
-	TRBJ2-7	-	TRBV5-4	CASSRDSDSPYEQYF	TGTGCCAGCAGTCGCGACAGCGACTCGCCCTACGAGCAGTACTTC
-	TRBJ2-7	TRBD2	TRBV18	CASSPLGGDRYYEQYF	TGTGCCAGCTCACCATTGGGAGGGGATCGATACTACGAGCAGTACTTC
-	TRBJ2-7	TRBD1	TRBV6-5	CASRDGQGYSYEQYF	TGTGCCAGCAGAGACGGACAGGGTTACTCCTACGAGCAGTACTTC
-	TRBJ2-1	TRBD2	TRBV10-3	CAIRGTSGGNNEQFF	TGTGCCATCAGGGGGACTAGCGGGGGGAACAATGAGCAGTTCTTC
-	TRBJ1-1	-	TRBV7-2	CASRPGTANTEAFF	TGTGCCAGCAGACCCGGGACTGCGAACACTGAAGCTTTCTTT
-	TRBJ2-7	-	TRBV10-3	CAISESGHQPYEQYF	TGTGCCATCAGTGAGTCGGGTCATCAGCCCTACGAGCAGTACTTC
-	TRBJ2-1	-	TRBV11-3	CASSFRARGTNEQFF	TGTGCCAGCAGCTTTCGCGCCCGGGGGACGAATGAGCAGTTCTTC
-	TRBJ2-7	TRBD2	TRBV9	CASSVAPTSGGIYEQYF	TGTGCCAGCAGCGTAGCGCCGACTAGCGGGGGAATCTACGAGCAGTACTTC
-	TRBJ2-3	TRBD2	TRBV9	CASSPGTSGSTDTQYF	TGTGCCAGCAGCCCCGGGACTAGCGGGAGCACAGATACGCAGTATTTT
-	TRBJ2-2	TRBD2	TRBV25-1	CASSEGASGRVYTGELFF	TGTGCCAGCAGTGAAGGAGCTAGCGGGAGGGTCTACACCGGGGAGCTGTTTTTT
-	TRBJ2-5	-	TRBV7-3	CASSLTGNAGQETQYF	TGTGCCAGCAGCTTAACGGGGAATGCAGGGCAAGAGACCCAGTACTTC
-	TRBJ2-2	TRBD2	TRBV7-8	CASSLKPSGRALWTGELFF	TGTGCCAGCAGCTTAAAGCCTAGCGGGAGGGCCCTTTGGACCGGGGAGCTGTTTTTT
-	TRBJ1-1	-	TRBV6-5	CASRVEGRPNTEAFF	TGTGCCAGCAGGGTAGAGGGGCGCCCGAACACTGAAGCTTTCTTT
-	TRBJ2-7	-	TRBV28	CASTSTERAGSGSYEQYF	TGTGCCAGCACTAGCACGGAGCGGGCAGGGTCGGGGAGCTACGAGCAGTACTTC
few	TRBJ2-3	-	TRBV5-1	CASSSPGGLNTDTQYF	TGCGCCAGCAGCTCCCCCGGGGGATTGAATACAGATACGCAGTATTTT
-	TRBJ2-7	-	TRBV7-9	CASSLVGGGQVYEQYF	TGTGCCAGCAGCTTAGTCGGGGGAGGACAGGTATACGAGCAGTACTTC
-	TRBJ1-3	TRBD1	TRBV28	CASSLNIQGARLENTIYF	TGTGCCAGCAGTTTAAATATACAGGGGGCGCGTTTAGAAAACACCATATATTTT
-	TRBJ2-5	TRBD2	TRBV5-6	CASSIPGLAGGSQETQYF	TGTGCCAGCAGCATCCCGGGACTAGCGGGGGGCTCCCAAGAGACCCAGTACTTC
-	TRBJ2-2	TRBD2	TRBV14	CASSQVTSGDGELFF	TGTGCCAGCAGCCAAGTAACTAGCGGGGACGGGGAGCTGTTTTTT
-	TRBJ2-1	-	TRBV9	CASSVAGKDEQFF	TGTGCCAGCAGCGTAGCGGGAAAGGACGAGCAGTTCTTC
-	TRBJ1-2	-	TRBV2	CASRPTGIDGYTF	TGTGCCAGCAGGCCTACAGGGATCGATGGCTACACCTTC
-	TRBJ1-2	TRBD1	TRBV6-5	CASSWGTGDYGYTF	TGTGCCAGCAGTTGGGGGACAGGAGATTATGGCTACACCTTC
-	TRBJ2-5	TRBD1	TRBV24-1	CATSDLPTGTGVQETQYF	TGTGCCACCAGTGATTTGCCAACTGGGACAGGGGTTCAAGAGACCCAGTACTTC
-	TRBJ2-5	TRBD2	TRBV28	CASSPAGAQRTQYF	TGTGCCAGCAGTCCCGCGGGAGCTCAACGGACCCAGTACTTC
few	TRBJ2-7	TRBD2	TRBV18	CASTAGGAGLAYEQYF	TGTGCCAGCACTGCGGGAGGGGCAGGGCTTGCCTACGAGCAGTACTTC
-	TRBJ1-5	TRBD1	TRBV19	CASSTLIRGRGQPQHF	TGTGCCAGTAGTACATTAATAAGGGGGCGCGGACAGCCCCAGCATTTT
-	TRBJ1-2	TRBD1	TRBV28	CASRSWDRGLYGYTF	TGTGCCAGCAGGTCGTGGGACAGGGGGCTCTATGGCTACACCTTC
-	TRBJ2-7	-	TRBV6-1	CASSEGTLHEQYF	TGTGCCAGCAGTGAGGGGACACTCCACGAGCAGTACTTC
-	TRBJ1-1	-	TRBV6-2/TRBV6-3	CASSTQASNTEAFF	TGTGCCAGCAGTACCCAGGCTTCTAACACTGAAGCTTTCTTT
-	TRBJ2-7	-	TRBV28	CASSSAADYYEQYF	TGTGCCAGCAGTTCGGCGGCAGACTACTACGAGCAGTACTTC
-	TRBJ2-3	TRBD2	TRBV28	CASTTGGSTDTQYF	TGTGCCAGCACCACGGGGGGAAGCACAGATACGCAGTATTTT
-	TRBJ2-1	TRBD2	TRBV24-1	CATSGPRAAGDNEQFF	TGTGCCACCAGTGGCCCCCGAGCGGCGGGGGACAATGAGCAGTTCTTC
-	TRBJ2-2	-	TRBV6-5	CASSRGEAGELFF	TGTGCCAGCAGTCGAGGGGAGGCCGGGGAGCTGTTTTTT
-	TRBJ2-2	-	TRBV9	CASSVVATGELFF	TGTGCCAGCAGCGTAGTAGCCACCGGGGAGCTGTTTTTT
-	TRBJ1-5	TRBD1	TRBV5-5	CASSTTWDRGSGQPQHF	TGTGCCAGCAGCACCACCTGGGACAGGGGGTCAGGGCAGCCCCAGCATTTT
-	TRBJ2-7	TRBD1	TRBV27	CASSLRGTGIISYEQYF	TGTGCCAGCAGTTTAAGGGGGACAGGGATAATCTCCTACGAGCAGTACTTC
-	TRBJ1-6	-	TRBV14	CASSQEVLMNSPLHF	TGTGCCAGCAGCCAAGAGGTTTTGATGAATTCACCCCTCCACTTT
-	TRBJ1-3	TRBD1	TRBV5-8	CASSAGTAGSFGNTIYF	TGTGCCAGCAGCGCTGGGACAGCCGGTTCTTTTGGAAACACCATATATTTT
-	TRBJ1-4	TRBD1	TRBV7-2	CASSPTGGVSEKLFF	TGTGCCAGCAGCCCGACAGGGGGCGTGAGTGAAAAACTGTTTTTT
once	TRBJ1-1	-	TRBV7-8	CASSLVRENTEAFF	TGTGCCAGCAGCTTAGTCAGGGAGAACACTGAAGCTTTCTTT
-	TRBJ2-1	-	TRBV5-4	CASSLDSLGQTYNEQFF	TGTGCCAGCAGCTTGGATAGTCTGGGACAAACTTACAATGAGCAGTTCTTC